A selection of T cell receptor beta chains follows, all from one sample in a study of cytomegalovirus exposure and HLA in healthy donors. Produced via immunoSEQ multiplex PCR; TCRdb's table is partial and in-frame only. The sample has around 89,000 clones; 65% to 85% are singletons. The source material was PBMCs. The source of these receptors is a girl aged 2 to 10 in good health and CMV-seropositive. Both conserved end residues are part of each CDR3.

CASSSAQREQYF TRBJ2-7 TRBV5-4
CASSPVRVRAFF TRBJ1-1 TRBV5-8
CASSSLTTALNTEAFF TRBJ1-1 TRBV5-1
CASSILSSGGSGANVLTF TRBJ2-6 TRBV19
CASSLYSREGGGYTF TRBJ1-2 TRBV28
CASSPTPLAGGTQYF TRBJ2-3 TRBV7-3
CASSVGGTSYNEQFF TRBJ2-1 TRBV9
CSASRDTQYF TRBJ2-3 TRBV20-1
CASSLIGGNNQPQHF TRBJ1-5 TRBV5-1
CASSPFSVDDYSNQPQHF TRBJ1-5 TRBV5-5
CASSPRGGDTEAFF TRBJ1-1 TRBV28
CASSYRQYTEAFF TRBJ1-1 TRBV27
CASSYSRRVVGEQFF TRBJ2-1 TRBV6-5
CAWREVGGPQHF TRBJ1-5 TRBV30
CSVQGSYGYTF TRBJ1-2 TRBV20-1
CASRQQGFSAAEAFF TRBJ1-1 TRBV28
CASSISETQYF TRBJ2-5 TRBV19
CATSGQGSQKLFF TRBJ1-4 TRBV25-1
CASSSRTGGDTEAFF TRBJ1-1 TRBV5-1
CATSREGQGGSNQPQHF TRBJ1-5 TRBV15
CASSFARGGKGEQYF - TRBV6-1
CASSPGLAGATSYEQYF TRBJ2-7 TRBV9
CAGSFEGAYTEAFF TRBJ1-1 TRBV7-9
CASSRTGLNEQFF TRBJ2-1 TRBV2
CASSLSTGRETQYF TRBJ2-5 TRBV27
CAWSEADTQYF TRBJ2-3 TRBV30
CASSWDTYEAFF TRBJ1-1 TRBV28
CAWTSMGANVLTF TRBJ2-6 TRBV30
CASSQDRLAGNNEQFF TRBJ2-1 TRBV14
CASSLPPANYGYTF TRBJ1-2 TRBV28
CASSPQQANTEAFF TRBJ1-1 TRBV5-6
CASSGWRSNTDTQYF TRBJ2-3 TRBV28
CASSQDGAGGAYEQYF TRBJ2-7 TRBV4-2
CASSYRVGYEQYF TRBJ2-7 TRBV6-6
CASSDSSGSADTQYF TRBJ2-3 TRBV6-4
CASSPTGEAVPQHF TRBJ1-5 TRBV2
CASRDGPAGATDTQYF TRBJ2-3 TRBV5-4
CASRTRQGSQPQHF TRBJ1-5 TRBV27
CASSSLAGVPNEQFF TRBJ2-1 TRBV4-3
CASSKSPGLADSYEQYF TRBJ2-7 TRBV25-1
CASSLSAGAHYEQYF TRBJ2-7 TRBV27
CASSYSISGSFREQYF TRBJ2-7 TRBV6-5
CAWSVNRAYEQYF TRBJ2-7 TRBV30
CAIGSVAGGQANEQYF TRBJ2-7 TRBV10-3
CASTWTENTEAFF TRBJ1-1 TRBV2
CAIGAEKLFF TRBJ1-4 TRBV7-9
CASSLGGNGYTF TRBJ1-2 TRBV27
CASFFDVRTEAFF TRBJ1-1 TRBV2
CASSRRTGTDTQYF TRBJ2-3 TRBV28
CASSQRRQLAEPSGANVLTF TRBJ2-6 TRBV4-3
CASSYSDGTGEEKLFF TRBJ1-4 TRBV6-5